The clone carrying this T cell receptor (beta chain) was seen just once. The sample originates from a study of technical replicates of blood from a handful of donors. The germline CDR1 and CDR2 sequences are SGHAT and FQNNGV. Trimming shortened V by 3 bases and J by 3 bases, and 18 bases separated the two germline ends. This CDR3 has 16 residues. Libraries were prepared by immunoSEQ multiplex PCR; TCRdb keeps only in-frame clonotypes and omits some of them. The sample consists of about 93,000 clones, around 95% of them appearing once. The chain couples TRBV11-2 to TRBJ2-7, with D perhaps TRBD1 (6 bases). Sequenced input: T cells isolated from PBMCs. This receptor was taken from a human donor in good health. As DNA, the CDR3 is TGTGCCAGCAGCTTCGCAGTGGGGGCGATAAGCTACGAGCAGTACTTC. This gives the protein CASSFAVGAISYEQYF.